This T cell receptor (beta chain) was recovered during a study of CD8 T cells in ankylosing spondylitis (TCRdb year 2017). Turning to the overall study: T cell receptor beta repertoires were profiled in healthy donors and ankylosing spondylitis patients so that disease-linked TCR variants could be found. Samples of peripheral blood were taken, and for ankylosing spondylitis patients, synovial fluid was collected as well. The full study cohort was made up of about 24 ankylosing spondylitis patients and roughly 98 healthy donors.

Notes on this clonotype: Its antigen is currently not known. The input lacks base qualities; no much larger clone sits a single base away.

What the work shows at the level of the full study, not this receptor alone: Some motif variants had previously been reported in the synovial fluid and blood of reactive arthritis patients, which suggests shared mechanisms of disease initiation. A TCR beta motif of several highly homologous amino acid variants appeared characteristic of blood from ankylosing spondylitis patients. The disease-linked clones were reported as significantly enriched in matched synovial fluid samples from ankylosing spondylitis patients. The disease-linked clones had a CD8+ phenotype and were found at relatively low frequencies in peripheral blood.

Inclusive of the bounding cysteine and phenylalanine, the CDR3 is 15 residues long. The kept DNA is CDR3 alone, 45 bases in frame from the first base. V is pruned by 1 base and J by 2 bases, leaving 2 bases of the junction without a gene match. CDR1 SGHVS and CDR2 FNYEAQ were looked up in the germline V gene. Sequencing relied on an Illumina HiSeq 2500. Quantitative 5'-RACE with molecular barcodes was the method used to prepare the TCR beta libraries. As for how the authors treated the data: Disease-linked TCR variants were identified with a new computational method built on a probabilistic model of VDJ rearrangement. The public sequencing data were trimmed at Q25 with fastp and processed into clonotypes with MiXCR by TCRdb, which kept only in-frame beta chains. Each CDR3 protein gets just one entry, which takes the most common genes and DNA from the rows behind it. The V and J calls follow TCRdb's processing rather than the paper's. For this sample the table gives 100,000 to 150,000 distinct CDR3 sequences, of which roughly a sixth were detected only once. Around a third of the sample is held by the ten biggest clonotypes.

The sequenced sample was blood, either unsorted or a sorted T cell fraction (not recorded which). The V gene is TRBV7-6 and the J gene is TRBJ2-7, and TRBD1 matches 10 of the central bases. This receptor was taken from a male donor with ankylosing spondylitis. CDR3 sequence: CASSLGQGATYEQYF. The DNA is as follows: TGTGCCAGCAGCTTAGGACAGGGGGCGACCTACGAGCAGTACTTC.